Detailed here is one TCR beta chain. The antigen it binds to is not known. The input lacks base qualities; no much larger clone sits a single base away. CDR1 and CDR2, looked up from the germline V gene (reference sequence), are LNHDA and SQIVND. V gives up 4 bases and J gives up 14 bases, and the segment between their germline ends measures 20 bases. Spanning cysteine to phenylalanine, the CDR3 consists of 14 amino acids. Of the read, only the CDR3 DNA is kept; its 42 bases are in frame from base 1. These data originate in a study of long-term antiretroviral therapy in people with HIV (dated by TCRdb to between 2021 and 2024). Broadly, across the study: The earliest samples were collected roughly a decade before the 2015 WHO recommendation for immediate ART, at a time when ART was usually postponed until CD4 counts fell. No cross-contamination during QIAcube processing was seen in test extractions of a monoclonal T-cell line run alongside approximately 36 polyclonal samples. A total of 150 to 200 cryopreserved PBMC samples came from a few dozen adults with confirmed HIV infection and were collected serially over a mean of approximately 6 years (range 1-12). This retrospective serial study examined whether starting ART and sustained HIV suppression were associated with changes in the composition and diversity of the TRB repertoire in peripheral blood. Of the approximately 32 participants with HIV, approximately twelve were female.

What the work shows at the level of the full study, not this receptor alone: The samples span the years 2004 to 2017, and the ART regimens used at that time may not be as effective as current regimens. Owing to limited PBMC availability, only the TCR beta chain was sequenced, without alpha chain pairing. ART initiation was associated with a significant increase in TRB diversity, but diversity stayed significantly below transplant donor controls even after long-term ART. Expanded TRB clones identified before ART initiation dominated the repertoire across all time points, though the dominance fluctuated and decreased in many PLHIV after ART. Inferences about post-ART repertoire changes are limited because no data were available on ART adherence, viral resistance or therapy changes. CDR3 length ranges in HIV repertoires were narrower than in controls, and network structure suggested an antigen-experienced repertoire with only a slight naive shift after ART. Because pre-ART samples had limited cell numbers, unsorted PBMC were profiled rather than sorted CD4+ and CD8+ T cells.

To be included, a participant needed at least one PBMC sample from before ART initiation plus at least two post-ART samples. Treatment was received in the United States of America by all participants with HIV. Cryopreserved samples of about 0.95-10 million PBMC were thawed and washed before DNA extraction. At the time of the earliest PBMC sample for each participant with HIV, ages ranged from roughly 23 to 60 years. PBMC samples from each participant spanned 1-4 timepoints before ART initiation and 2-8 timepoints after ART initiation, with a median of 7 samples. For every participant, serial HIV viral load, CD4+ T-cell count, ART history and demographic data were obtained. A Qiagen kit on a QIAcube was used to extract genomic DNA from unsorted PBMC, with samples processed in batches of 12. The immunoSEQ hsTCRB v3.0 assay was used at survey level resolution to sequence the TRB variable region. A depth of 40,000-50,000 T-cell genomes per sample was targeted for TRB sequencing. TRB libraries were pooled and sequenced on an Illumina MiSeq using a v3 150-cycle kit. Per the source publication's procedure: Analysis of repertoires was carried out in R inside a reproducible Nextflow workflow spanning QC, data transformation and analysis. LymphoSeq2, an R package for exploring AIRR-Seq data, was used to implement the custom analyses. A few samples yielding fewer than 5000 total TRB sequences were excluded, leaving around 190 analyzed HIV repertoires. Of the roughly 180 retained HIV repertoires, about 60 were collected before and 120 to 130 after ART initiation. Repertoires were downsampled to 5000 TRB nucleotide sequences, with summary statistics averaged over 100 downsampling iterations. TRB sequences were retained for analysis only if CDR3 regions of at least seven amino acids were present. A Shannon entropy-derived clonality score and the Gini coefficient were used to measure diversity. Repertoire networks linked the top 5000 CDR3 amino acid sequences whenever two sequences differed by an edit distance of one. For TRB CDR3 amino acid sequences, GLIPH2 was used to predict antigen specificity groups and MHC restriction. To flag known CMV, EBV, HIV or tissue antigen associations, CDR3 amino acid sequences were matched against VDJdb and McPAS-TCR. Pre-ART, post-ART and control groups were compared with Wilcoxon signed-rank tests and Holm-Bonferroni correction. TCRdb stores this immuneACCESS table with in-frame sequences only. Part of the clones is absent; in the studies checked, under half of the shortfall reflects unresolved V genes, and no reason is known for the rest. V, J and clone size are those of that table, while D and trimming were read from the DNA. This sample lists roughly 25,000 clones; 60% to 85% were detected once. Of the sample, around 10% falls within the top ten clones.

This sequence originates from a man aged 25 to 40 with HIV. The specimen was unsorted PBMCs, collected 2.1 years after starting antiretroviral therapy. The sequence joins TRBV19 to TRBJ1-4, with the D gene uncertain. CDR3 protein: CASSKATSKSKLFF. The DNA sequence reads TGTGCCAGTAGTAAGGCAACTTCTAAATCAAAGCTGTTTTTT.